This TCR beta chain was sequenced during a study of blood T cell repertoires in COVID-19. Turning to the study itself: From the United States, Italy and Spain came samples of acute and convalescent COVID-19. PBMCs, B-cell-depleted T cells, or T cells provided the cDNA or gDNA that made up the material.

The CDR3 runs 19 residues. The germline CDR1 and CDR2 sequences are SGHTS and YDEGEE. Trimming cost V 2 bases and J 0 bases; bases outside gene matches: 6. Original handling: Estimates of nucleated cell counts were drawn from the amplification of reference gene primers. TCRdb's table, derived via immunoSEQ multiplex PCR, lists solely in-frame clones and lacks some. For V, J and clone size, that table is used; D and trimming come from the DNA. In the table there are around 31,000 clones, 89% of which are singletons. The chain couples TRBV5-8 to TRBJ2-1; 15 bases are a match to TRBD2. This receptor was obtained from a middle-aged woman with active or convalescent COVID-19. The sequenced material came from peripheral blood. For the CDR3, the DNA is TGTGCCAGCAGCTTCCTTGGACTAGCGGGAGGGCCCTCCTACAATGAGCAGTTCTTC. This translates into CASSFLGLAGGPSYNEQFF.